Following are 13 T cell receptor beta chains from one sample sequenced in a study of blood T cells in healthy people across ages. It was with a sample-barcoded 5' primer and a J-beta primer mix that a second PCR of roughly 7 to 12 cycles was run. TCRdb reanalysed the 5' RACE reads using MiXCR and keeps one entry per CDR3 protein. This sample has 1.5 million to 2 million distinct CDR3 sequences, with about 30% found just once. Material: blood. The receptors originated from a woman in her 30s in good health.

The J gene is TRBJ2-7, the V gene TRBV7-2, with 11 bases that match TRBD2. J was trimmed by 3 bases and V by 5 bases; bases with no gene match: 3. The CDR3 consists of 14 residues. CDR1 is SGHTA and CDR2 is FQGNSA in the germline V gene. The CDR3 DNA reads TGTGCCAGCAGCAAGACTAGCGGGGTCTACGAGCAGTACTTC. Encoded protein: CASSKTSGVYEQYF.

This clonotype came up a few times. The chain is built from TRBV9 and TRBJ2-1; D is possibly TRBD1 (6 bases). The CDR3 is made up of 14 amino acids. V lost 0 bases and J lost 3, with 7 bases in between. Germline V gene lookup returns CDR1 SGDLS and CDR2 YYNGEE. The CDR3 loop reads CASSVGRGYNEQFF. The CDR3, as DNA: TGTGCCAGCAGCGTAGGCAGGGGCTACAATGAGCAGTTCTTC.

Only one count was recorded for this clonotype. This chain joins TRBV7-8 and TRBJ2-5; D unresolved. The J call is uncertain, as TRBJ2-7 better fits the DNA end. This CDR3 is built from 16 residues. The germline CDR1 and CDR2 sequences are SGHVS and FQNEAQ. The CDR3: CASSPDRAIEADEQYF. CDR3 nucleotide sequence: TGTGCCAGCAGCCCGGACCGGGCCATCGAAGCAGACGAGCAGTACTTC.

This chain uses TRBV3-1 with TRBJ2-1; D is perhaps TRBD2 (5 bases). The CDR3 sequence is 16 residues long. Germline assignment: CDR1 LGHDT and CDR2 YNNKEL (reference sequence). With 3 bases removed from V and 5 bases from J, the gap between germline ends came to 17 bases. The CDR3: CASSHLSGLRDNEQFF. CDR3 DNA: TGTGCCAGCAGCCACCTCAGCGGATTAAGAGACAATGAGCAGTTCTTC.

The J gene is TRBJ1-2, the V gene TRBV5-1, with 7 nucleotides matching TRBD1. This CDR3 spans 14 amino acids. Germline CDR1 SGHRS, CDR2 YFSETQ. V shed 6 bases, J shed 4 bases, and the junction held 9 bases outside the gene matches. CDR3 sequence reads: CASNPGGPTYGYTF. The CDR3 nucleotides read TGCGCCAGCAACCCAGGGGGGCCGACCTATGGCTACACCTTC.

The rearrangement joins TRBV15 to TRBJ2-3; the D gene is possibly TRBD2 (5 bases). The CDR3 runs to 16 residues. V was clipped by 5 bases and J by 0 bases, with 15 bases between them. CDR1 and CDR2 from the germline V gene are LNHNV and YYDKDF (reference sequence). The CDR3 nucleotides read TGTGCCACCAGCCCTAGCTGGCCCTATAGCACAGATACGCAGTATTTT. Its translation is CATSPSWPYSTDTQYF.

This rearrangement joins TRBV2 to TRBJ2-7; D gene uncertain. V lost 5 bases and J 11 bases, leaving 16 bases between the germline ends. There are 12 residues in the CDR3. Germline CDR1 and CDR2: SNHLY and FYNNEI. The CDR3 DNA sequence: TGTGCCAGCAGTACCAGTGGGCCCTCTGAGTACTTC. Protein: CASSTSGPSEYF. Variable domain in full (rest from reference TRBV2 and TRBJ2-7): EPEVTQTPSHQVTQMGQEVILRCVPISNHLYFYWYRQILGQKVEFLVSFYNNEISEKSEIFDDQFSVERPDGSNFTLKIRSTKLEDSAMYFCASSTSGPSEYFGPGTRLTVT.

The CDR3 sequence is CASSFGSGIQETQFF. In DNA form, the CDR3 reads TGTGCCAGCAGCTTTGGGAGCGGGATCCAAGAGACCCAGTTCTTC. The chain recombines TRBV7-9 with TRBJ2-5, with 7 nucleotides matching TRBD2. The closer fit of TRBJ2-1 to the DNA end suggests the J call may be wrong. Germline CDR1 is SEHNR and CDR2 is FQNEAQ (reference sequence). This CDR3 region has 15 residues.

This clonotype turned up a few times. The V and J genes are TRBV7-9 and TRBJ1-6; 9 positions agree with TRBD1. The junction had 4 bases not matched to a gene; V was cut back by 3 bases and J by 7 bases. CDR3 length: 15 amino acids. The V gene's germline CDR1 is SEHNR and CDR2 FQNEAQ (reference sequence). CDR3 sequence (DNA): TGTGCCAGCAGCTTTTTCGACAGGGGGAATTCACCCCTCCACTTT. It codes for CASSFFDRGNSPLHF.

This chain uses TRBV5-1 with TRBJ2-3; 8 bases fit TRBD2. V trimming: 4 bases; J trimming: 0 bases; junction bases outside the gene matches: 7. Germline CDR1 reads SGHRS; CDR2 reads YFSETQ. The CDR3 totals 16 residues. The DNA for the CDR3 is TGCGCCAGCAGCCACACTAGCGGTGCTAGCACAGATACGCAGTATTTT. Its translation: CASSHTSGASTDTQYF.

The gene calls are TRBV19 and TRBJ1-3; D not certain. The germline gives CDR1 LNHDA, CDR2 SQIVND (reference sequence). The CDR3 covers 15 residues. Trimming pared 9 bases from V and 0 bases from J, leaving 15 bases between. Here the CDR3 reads CASGRRAYSGNTIYF. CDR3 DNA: TGTGCCAGCGGGAGGCGGGCCTACTCTGGAAACACCATATATTTT.

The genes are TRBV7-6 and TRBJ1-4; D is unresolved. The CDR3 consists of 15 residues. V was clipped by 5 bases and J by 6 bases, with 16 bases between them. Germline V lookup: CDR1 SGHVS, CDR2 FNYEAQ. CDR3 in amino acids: CASSPQRQTDEKLFF. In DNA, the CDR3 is TGTGCCAGCAGCCCCCAGAGGCAGACTGATGAAAAACTGTTTTTT.

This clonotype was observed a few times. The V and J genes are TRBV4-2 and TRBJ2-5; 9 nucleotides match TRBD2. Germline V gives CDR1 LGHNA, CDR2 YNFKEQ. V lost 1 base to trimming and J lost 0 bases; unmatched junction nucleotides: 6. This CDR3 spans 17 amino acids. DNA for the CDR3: TGTGCCAGCAGCCAAGTTTTACCTAGCGGGGACCAAGAGACCCAGTACTTC. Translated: CASSQVLPSGDQETQYF.